One and the same sample provided the 25 T cell receptor beta chains below, sequenced in a study of blood T cell repertoires in COVID-19. The table came from immunoSEQ multiplex PCR; TCRdb's copy has only in-frame clones and leaves some out. This sample has fewer than 250,000 clones; approximately 87% occur once, and the top ten carry 2% to 2.5%. Source material: peripheral blood. The receptors come from a woman in her forties or fifties with acute or convalescent COVID-19.

This sequence joins TRBV9 and TRBJ1-6; perhaps TRBD1 as D (5 bases). V shed 2 bases and J shed 7 bases, with 13 bases lying between them. The CDR3 extends over 15 amino acids. Germline-derived CDR1 and CDR2 are SGDLS and YYNGEE. CDR3 sequence (DNA): TGTGCCAGCAGCGTGGGCGACGGGGGAAATTCACCCCTCCACTTT. The encoded protein is CASSVGDGGNSPLHF.

V usage is TRBV27 and J usage is TRBJ1-2, with D perhaps matching TRBD1 (6 bases). Trimming removed 7 bases at V and 4 bases at J, with 16 bases between. Germline CDR1 is MNHEY and CDR2 is SMNVEV (reference sequence). This CDR3 is 14 amino acids long. In DNA form, the CDR3 reads TGTGCCAGCACCCCTCGGGGAGGGGGCTATGGCTACACCTTC. Translated: CASTPRGGGYGYTF.

The rearrangement uses TRBV24-1 and TRBJ2-7; 8 bases are a match to TRBD1. Germline lookup yields CDR1 KGHDR and CDR2 SFDVKD. This CDR3 is built from 11 residues. Losses at the gene ends were 10 bases for V and 5 bases for J; bases not matched to a gene: 3. CDR3 loop: CATGQGNEQYF. CDR3 in DNA: TGTGCCACTGGACAGGGCAACGAGCAGTACTTC.

The rearrangement links TRBV9 to TRBJ2-7; 14 nucleotides align to TRBD2. V was pared by 0 bases and J by 2 bases, with 7 bases of the junction left unmatched. The CDR3 loop spans 18 amino acids. In germline, CDR1 is SGDLS, CDR2 YYNGEE. CDR3 amino acids: CASSVGGTSGSTTYEQYF. Here the CDR3 DNA reads TGTGCCAGCAGCGTAGGAGGGACTAGCGGGAGCACAACCTACGAGCAGTACTTC.

The V gene is TRBV21-1, the J gene TRBJ2-5; the table names TRBD1, a call not compared with the DNA. TRBV21-1 is marked as a pseudogene. The CDR3 sequence is 18 residues long. This CDR3 is CASSEGKCTGSGEETQYF. Written as DNA, the CDR3 is TGTGCCAGCAGCGAGGGCAAGTGCACAGGGTCCGGTGAAGAGACCCAGTACTTC.

V gene TRBV3-1 (or the pseudogene TRBV3-2) combines with J gene TRBJ2-5; 10 nucleotides line up with TRBD2. This CDR3 has 16 residues. CDR1 is LGHDT and CDR2 is YNNKEL in the germline V gene (reference sequence). V shed 4 bases and J 0 bases; nucleotides not matched to a gene: 5. The CDR3: CASSLLTSGDQETQYF. In DNA form, the CDR3 reads TGTGCCAGCAGCCTCCTTACTAGCGGGGACCAAGAGACCCAGTACTTC.

The chain uses TRBV30 and TRBJ1-5; D is perhaps TRBD1 (6 bases). V lost 0 bases and J lost 9, with 15 bases in between. Looked up from germline, CDR1 is GTSNPN and CDR2 is SVGIG (reference sequence). CDR3 size: 14 residues. The CDR3 nucleotides read TGTGCCTGGAGTGTACGGGGGGCCTTGGGGCCCCAGCATTTT. As protein: CAWSVRGALGPQHF. Based on the CDR3 plus reference TRBV30 and TRBJ1-5, the full variable domain is SQTIHQWPATLVQPVGSPLSLECTVEGTSNPNLYWYRQAAGRGLQLLFYSVGIGQISSEVPQNLSASRPQDRQFILSSKKLLLSDSGFYLCAWSVRGALGPQHFGDGTRLSIL.

This sequence joins TRBV5-1 and TRBJ1-3; D not resolved. The V gene lost 2 bases and the J gene lost 0 bases, with 6 bases spanning the gap. Germline assignment: CDR1 SGHRS and CDR2 YFSETQ. This CDR3 spans 14 amino acids. In nucleotides, the CDR3 is TGCGCCAGCAGCTTAGAGGGCTCTGGAAACACCATATATTTT. Translating gives CASSLEGSGNTIYF.

This clone was seen just once. The rearrangement uses TRBV27 and TRBJ2-7; a possible D gene is TRBD1 (5 bases). The CDR3 is 15 amino acids. CDR1 is MNHEY, CDR2 SMNVEV, per germline (reference sequence). Trimming stripped 3 bases from V and 7 bases from J, with 19 bases between. The CDR3 region has the DNA TGTGCCAGCAGTTTTGTACTCGACAGACTCGGTGAGCAGTACTTC. Protein: CASSFVLDRLGEQYF.

The chain uses TRBV9 and TRBJ1-1, with no clear D. V lost 0 bases and J lost 7, with 10 bases in between. Germline-derived CDR1 and CDR2 are SGDLS and YYNGEE. This CDR3 has 13 amino acids. This chain's CDR3 is CASSVATTREAFF. The CDR3 DNA sequence: TGTGCCAGCAGCGTAGCTACCACTCGTGAAGCTTTCTTT.

This clone was observed once. The chain is built from TRBV7-2 and TRBJ1-1; 8 bases align to TRBD1. This CDR3 is 14 amino acids long. V trimming: 4 bases; J trimming: 1 base; junction bases outside the gene matches: 2. Germline V gene data show CDR1 as SGHTA and CDR2 as FQGNSA. CDR3 protein: CASSSGTGNTEAFF. The CDR3, as DNA: TGTGCCAGCAGCTCCGGGACAGGGAACACTGAAGCTTTCTTT.

The V and J genes are TRBV5-4 and TRBJ1-3; tentatively, D is TRBD1 (5 bases). From germline, CDR1 is SGHNT and CDR2 YYREEE (reference sequence). Between the trimmed V and J ends, which lost 2 bases and 2 bases, there was a span of 11 bases. CDR3 size: 15 residues. This CDR3 reads CASSFRGLPGNTIYF. The DNA of the CDR3 is TGTGCCAGCAGCTTTCGGGGACTACCTGGAAACACCATATATTTT.

CDR3 DNA sequence: TGTGCCAGCAGCGACACGGCGGGCGCCTACGAGCAGTACTTC. Protein: CASSDTAGAYEQYF. V gene TRBV11-2 combines with J gene TRBJ2-7, with D possibly matching TRBD2 (5 bases). CDR1 and CDR2 (germline): SGHAT, FQNNGV. Trimming shortened V by 5 bases and J by 2 bases, and 13 bases separated the two germline ends. This CDR3 has 14 residues.

The rearrangement links TRBV7-3 to TRBJ2-5; D remains unclear. CDR1 and CDR2 from the germline V gene are SGHTA and FQGTGA. CDR3 length equals 13 residues. The V end was cut by 0 bases, the J end by 5 bases, with 7 bases between. This chain's CDR3 is CASSLTAEETQYF. CDR3 nucleotides: TGTGCCAGCAGCTTAACGGCGGAGGAGACCCAGTACTTC.

The chain is built from TRBV7-8 and TRBJ2-1, with 8 bases that match TRBD2. The ends lost 5 bases at V and 5 bases at J; junction bases unmatched: 11. The CDR3 sequence is 16 residues long. The germline V gene has CDR1 SGHVS and CDR2 FQNEAQ. The CDR3 DNA follows: TGTGCCAGCAGCCCCATAATTTTCGGGGGGGACAATGAGCAGTTCTTC. It specifies CASSPIIFGGDNEQFF.

This chain connects TRBV29-1 to TRBJ1-2; D is perhaps TRBD1 (6 bases). The germline V and J ends were trimmed by 3 bases and 7 bases, with 18 bases remaining between them. Germline lookup yields CDR1 SQVTM and CDR2 ANQGSEA. The CDR3 covers 14 residues. CDR3 nucleotide sequence: TGCAGCGTTGATCCTGACAGGACCTTCTCTGGCTACACCTTC. Translation gives CSVDPDRTFSGYTF.

The chain recombines TRBV5-4 with TRBJ2-5, with a weak D call TRBD2 (7 bases). The V gene lost 2 bases and the J gene lost 5 bases, with 13 bases spanning the gap. CDR3 size: 14 residues. The V gene's germline CDR1 is SGHNT and CDR2 YYREEE (reference sequence). CDR3 amino acids: CASSFAGAIETQYF. The CDR3 bases are TGTGCCAGCAGCTTTGCGGGGGCGATTGAGACCCAGTACTTC.

This sequence joins TRBV9 and TRBJ2-7; D is perhaps TRBD1 (5 bases). This CDR3 spans 15 amino acids. The germline CDR1 and CDR2 sequences are SGDLS and YYNGEE. Deletions cut 1 base from V and 2 bases from J, with 13 bases between. CDR3 amino acids: CASSVRPDRPYEQYF. In DNA form, the CDR3 reads TGTGCCAGCAGCGTAAGGCCCGACAGACCCTACGAGCAGTACTTC.

A few counts support this clone. The chain uses TRBV5-1 and TRBJ1-6; the match to TRBD1 covers 7 bases. Trimming removed 3 bases from V and 4 bases from J; junction bases left unmatched: 7. The germline V gene has CDR1 SGHRS and CDR2 YFSETQ. This CDR3 is 16 amino acids long. The CDR3, as DNA: TGCGCCAGCAGCTCCCGGGGACAGAAATATAATTCACCCCTCCACTTT. This codes for CASSSRGQKYNSPLHF.

The V and J genes are TRBV30 and TRBJ2-3; D call uncertain. From germline, CDR1 is GTSNPN and CDR2 SVGIG (reference sequence). CDR3 length: 16 amino acids. The V end lost 1 base, the J end lost 0 bases, and 14 bases lay between the germline ends. This chain's CDR3 is CAWSGYPGPSTDTQYF. The CDR3 DNA is TGTGCCTGGAGTGGTTATCCAGGTCCTAGCACAGATACGCAGTATTTT.

The chain joins TRBV10-3 to TRBJ2-7; possible D gene TRBD1, 5 bases. V lost 10 bases and J lost 1, with 17 bases in between. The germline V gene encodes CDR1 ENHRY and CDR2 SYGVKD. This CDR3 is built from 14 residues. In DNA, the CDR3 is TGTGCCACAGCTTTGACAGTGGGGTCCTACGAGCAGTACTTC. The encoded protein is CATALTVGSYEQYF.

The CDR3 nucleotides are TGTGCCAGCAGCCTTCGACTCTACTTCGGCGGGGAGCTGTTTTTT. Protein sequence: CASSLRLYFGGELFF. The rearrangement joins TRBV6-5 to TRBJ2-2; D remains ambiguous. V lost 6 bases and J 7 bases, leaving 18 bases between the germline ends. The CDR3 has 15 amino acids. CDR1 is MNHEY and CDR2 is SVGAGI in the germline V gene.

The chain uses TRBV11-3 and TRBJ2-1, with TRBD1 matching over 12 bases. In germline, CDR1 is SGHNT, CDR2 YENEEA. The CDR3 contains 15 residues. After removal of 5 bases from V and 2 bases from J, the junction contained 1 base not matched to a gene. In nucleotides, the CDR3 is TGTGCCAGCAGCCGGGACAGGGGGCCCTACAATGAGCAGTTCTTC. Its protein is CASSRDRGPYNEQFF. The full variable domain, completed using reference TRBV11-3 and TRBJ2-1, is EAGVVQSPRYKIIEKKQPVAFWCNPISGHNTLYWYLQNLGQGPELLIRYENEEAVDDSQLPKDRFSAERLKGVDSTLKIQPAELGDSAVYLCASSRDRGPYNEQFFGPGTRLTVL.

The chain has TRBV12-3 or TRBV12-4 and TRBJ1-3; the D is unclear. The ends were cut back, 6 bases at V and 0 bases at J, with 6 bases in the middle. This CDR3 comprises 13 residues. The CDR3 protein is CASREYSGNTIYF. The CDR3 DNA is TGTGCCAGCAGGGAGTACTCTGGAAACACCATATATTTT.

V and J are TRBV27 and TRBJ2-1; 7 bases are a match to TRBD2. The CDR3 is 15 amino acids. The V segment lost 5 bases and the J segment 4 bases; nucleotides outside the gene matches: 8. Per germline, CDR1 MNHEY and CDR2 SMNVEV (reference sequence). The CDR3 spells CASSTQAGRYNEQFF. CDR3 bases: TGTGCCAGCAGTACTCAAGCGGGGCGTTACAATGAGCAGTTCTTC.